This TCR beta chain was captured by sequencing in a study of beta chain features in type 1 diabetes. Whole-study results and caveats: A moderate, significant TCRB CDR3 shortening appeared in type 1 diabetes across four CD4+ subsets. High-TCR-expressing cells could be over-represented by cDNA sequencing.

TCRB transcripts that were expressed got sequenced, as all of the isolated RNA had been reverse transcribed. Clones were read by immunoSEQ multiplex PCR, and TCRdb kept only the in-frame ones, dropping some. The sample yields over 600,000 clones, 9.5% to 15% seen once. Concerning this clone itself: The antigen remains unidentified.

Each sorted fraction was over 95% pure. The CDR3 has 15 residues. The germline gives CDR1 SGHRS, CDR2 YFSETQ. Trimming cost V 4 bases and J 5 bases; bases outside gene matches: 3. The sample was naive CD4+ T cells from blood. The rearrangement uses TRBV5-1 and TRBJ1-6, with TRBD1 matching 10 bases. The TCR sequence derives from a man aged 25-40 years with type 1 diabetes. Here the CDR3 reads CASSRQGANNSPLHF. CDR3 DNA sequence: TGCGCCAGCAGCAGACAGGGGGCTAATAATTCACCCCTCCACTTT.